This T cell receptor (beta chain) appears in the sequencing data of a study of blood T cell repertoires in COVID-19 (dated by TCRdb to about 2020). At the level of the whole study: Samples from collaborators originated in the United States, Italy and Spain and spanned both the acute and convalescent phases of COVID-19. HLA class I and class II types, where available, came from metadata supplied by the sample provider rather than from assay-based typing. Deeply sampled blood TCRbeta repertoires from subjects exposed to, actively infected with, or recovered from COVID-19 were included in the dataset. The prospective study material was composed of cDNA or gDNA derived from T cells, B-cell-depleted T cells, or PBMCs. The samples were drawn from two sources: the first 160 participants of the ongoing ImmuneRACE study, and over 950 subjects contributed by 6 global collaborators. The repertoires were released in a freely available public database meant as a resource for research on the immune response to SARS-CoV-2. Nearly every sample came with metadata listing a de-identified subject ID, COVID-19 status, age in years and sex. General conclusions and limits of the study: The quantity of clinical and demographic metadata differed by source and by participant and was supplied without curation.

As encoded in the germline V gene (reference sequence), CDR1 is LNHNV while CDR2 is YYDKDF. The cysteine opens and the phenylalanine closes a CDR3 of 16 amino acids. Left in the record is the CDR3 DNA by itself, 48 bases read in frame from the first base. Relative to germline, V is 0 bases shorter and J is 0 bases shorter, with 12 bases between their ends. Worth noting for this clone: Its antigen remains unidentified. One base away there is no much larger clone; base qualities are not given.

The immunoSEQ Assay, a bias-controlled multiplex PCR, was used to amplify TCRbeta CDR3 regions from genomic DNA. Per the source publication's procedure: Within the assay, amplification of reference gene primers was used to estimate how many nucleated cells each sample contained. To quantify the absolute abundance of each unique TCRbeta CDR3 rearrangement, sequence reads were collapsed and filtered. For each sample, productive Simpson clonality was calculated as the square root of Simpson's diversity index over productive rearrangements. The table was pulled from immuneACCESS by TCRdb, which kept in-frame rearrangements only. Such tables lose some clones; where checked, under half of the loss comes from unresolved V genes, and the rest has no known cause. D and trimming come from the DNA, and the V and J calls and clone size come from that table. The sample contains about 240,000 clones, 75% to 90% of them found a single time. Of the sample, around 12% falls within the top ten clones.

Collaborating institutions collected whole blood in K2EDTA tubes following their own protocols. Collaborator samples were shipped for TCRbeta analysis as frozen whole blood, isolated PBMCs, or DNA extracted from either sample type. The sequence links TRBV15 to TRBJ2-7; TRBD1 is possibly the D segment (6 matching bases). This sequence originates from a woman between 55 and 75 years old with active or convalescent COVID-19. Sequenced material: peripheral blood. The CDR3 amino acid sequence is: CATSRDHAGASYEQYF. The DNA sequence is given as TGTGCCACCAGCAGAGATCATGCAGGGGCCTCCTACGAGCAGTACTTC. Reference TRBV15 and TRBJ2-7 proteins supply the regions before and after the CDR3; the full variable domain is: DAMVIQNPRYQVTQFGKPVTLSCSQTLNHNVMYWYQQKSSQAPKLLFHYYDKDFNNEADTPDNFQSRRPNTSFCFLDIRSPGLGDTAMYLCATSRDHAGASYEQYFGPGTRLTVT.